This paragraph covers one T cell receptor beta chain sequence. Which antigen it targets is not known. Base qualities were left out, and no much larger clone turns up one base away. The data were obtained in a study of blood T cell repertoires in COVID-19 (dated by TCRdb to the early 2020s). Context from the whole study: Samples covering the acute and convalescent phases of COVID-19 were provided by collaborators in the United States, Italy and Spain. The material from the prospective study consisted of cDNA or gDNA derived from T cells, B-cell-depleted T cells, or PBMCs. The dataset comprised deeply sampled blood TCRbeta repertoires from subjects exposed to, actively infected with, or recovered from COVID-19. The repertoires were released in a freely available public database intended as a resource for research on the immune response to SARS-CoV-2. The samples were drawn from two sources: the first 160 participants of the ongoing ImmuneRACE study, and about 1,300 subjects contributed by 6 global collaborators. The sample metadata nearly always contained a de-identified subject ID, COVID-19 status, age in years and sex. Where HLA class I and class II types were available, the types were taken from metadata supplied by the sample provider, not from assay-based typing.

The V end loses 6 bases and the J end loses 7 bases, and a stretch of 13 bases separates them. As encoded in the germline V gene (reference sequence), CDR1 is MNHEY while CDR2 is SMNVEV. The CDR3 contains 13 residues, cysteine and phenylalanine counted. Only CDR3 DNA remains: 39 bases, in frame from the first base. TCRbeta CDR3 regions were amplified from genomic DNA using the immunoSEQ Assay, a bias-controlled multiplex PCR. The paper's processing steps were these. Within the assay, amplification of reference gene primers was used to estimate how many nucleated cells each sample contained. To quantify the absolute abundance of each unique TCRbeta CDR3 rearrangement, sequence reads were collapsed and filtered. For each sample, productive Simpson clonality was calculated as the square root of Simpson's diversity index across productive rearrangements. Held by TCRdb, this immuneACCESS table contains in-frame sequences only and omits some clones. Under half of the omission traces to an unresolved V gene where checked; the cause of the rest is unknown. That table supplies the V and J calls and clone size; D and trimming were determined from the DNA. The sample has about 370,000 clones on record, 89% of them singletons. The ten biggest clones cover approximately 3% of the sample.

One collaborating source in Seattle enrolled patients during active infection and followed them longitudinally through the course of disease. Each collaborating institution followed its own protocols to collect whole blood in K2EDTA tubes. For TCRbeta analysis, collaborator samples were shipped as frozen whole blood, as isolated PBMCs, or as DNA extracted from either sample type. On the study overall, not on this receptor specifically: How much clinical and demographic metadata was included differed by source and by participant, and the metadata was provided uncurated.

This TCR came from a woman in her thirties with COVID-19, enrolled during active disease. Here the chain combines TRBV27 and TRBJ2-1, with TRBD1 tentatively as D gene (6 bases match). The sequenced sample consisted of peripheral blood. The CDR3 has the sequence CASSWGPRNEQFF. The DNA reads as follows: TGTGCCAGCAGCTGGGGGCCGCGGAATGAGCAGTTCTTC.